Listed below are T cell receptor beta chains from one sample, sequenced in a study of read filtering for tumor transcriptome and immune sequencing. TCRdb independently ran MiXCR on the reads; one entry per CDR3 protein. The data hold about 130,000 distinct CDR3 sequences, with roughly an eighth observed a single time. Sequenced: a population of CD138-negative cells sorted from bone marrow. The receptors derive from a donor at least 40 years old with multiple myeloma. Both conserved end residues are part of each CDR3. A D gene is named only where the DNA matches it firmly. For some rows the clone size is stated as once, few or many, or as a class when expanded; others skip it.

TRBV6-2/TRBV6-3	TRBD2	TRBJ2-1	NA	TGTGCCAGCAGATATAGCGGGAGCCGAAATGAGCAGTTCTTC	CASRYSGSRNEQFF
TRBV9	TRBD1	TRBJ1-3	NA	TGTGCCAGCAGCGAGGAGACAGGGAAAGGAAACACCATATATTTT	CASSEETGKGNTIYF
TRBV29-1	TRBD1	TRBJ1-1	many	TGCAGCGTCACAGGGGGACTGAATCCTGAAGCTTTCTTT	CSVTGGLNPEAFF
TRBV20-1	NA	TRBJ2-1	few	TGCAGTGCTAGAAGCGGAGTTGAGCAGTTCTTC	CSARSGVEQFF
TRBV29-1	NA	TRBJ1-2	NA	TGCAGCGTCCCGACAGAGGGGGATTTTGGCTACACCTTC	CSVPTEGDFGYTF
TRBV4-1	TRBD2	TRBJ2-7	NA	TGCGCCAGCAGCCAGAGGGGACTAGGCTACGATCAGTACTTC	CASSQRGLGYDQYF
TRBV19	TRBD1	TRBJ1-1	many	TGTGCCAGTACCCGGACAGGGCGAACTGAAGCTTTCTTT	CASTRTGRTEAFF
TRBV4-2	NA	TRBJ2-5	many	TGTGCCAGCAGCCAAGAGTCCAGGGGAAAAGAGACCCAGTACTTC	CASSQESRGKETQYF
TRBV24-1	TRBD2	TRBJ2-5	NA	TGTGCCACCAGTGTTATAGGACTAGCGGAGCAAGAGACCCAGTACTTC	CATSVIGLAEQETQYF
TRBV20-1	TRBD2	TRBJ2-7	many	TGCAGTGCTCGACTAGCTGACACCTACGAGCAGTACTTC	CSARLADTYEQYF
TRBV5-1	NA	TRBJ2-7	many	TGCGCCAGCAGCTTCCGCGGTGGGCCGACTTACGAGCAGTACTTC	CASSFRGGPTYEQYF
TRBV14	TRBD2	TRBJ2-7	many	TGTGCCAGCAGCCCCTGGACTAGCCCTTCCTACGAGCAGTACTTC	CASSPWTSPSYEQYF
TRBV19	TRBD2	TRBJ2-1	many	TGTGCCAGTAGGGGGACTAGCGGGCCATTCGGCTCCTACAATGAGCAGTTCTTC	CASRGTSGPFGSYNEQFF
TRBV7-8	NA	TRBJ1-4	many	TGTGCCAGCAGCTTAGTCAGGGAAAGATTTAATGAAAAACTGTTTTTT	CASSLVRERFNEKLFF
TRBV29-1	NA	TRBJ2-1	many	TGCAGCGTTGAAGATTGGGGGCAGGAGCAGTTCTTC	CSVEDWGQEQFF
TRBV9	TRBD2	TRBJ2-2	NA	TGTGCCAGCAGCGAGGATCCGACTAGCGGGAGTGCCACCGGGGAGCTGTTTTTT	CASSEDPTSGSATGELFF
TRBV20-1	NA	TRBJ1-6	many	TGCAGTGCTAGAACTGCTGGACAGCAATATAATTCACCCCTCCACTTT	CSARTAGQQYNSPLHF
TRBV29-1	NA	TRBJ2-7	NA	TGCAGCGTTGAAGGCGGAGAAATCTACGAGCAGTACTTC	CSVEGGEIYEQYF
TRBV7-9	TRBD2	TRBJ2-5	many	TGTGCCAGCAGTCAAGGACTAGCGGGAGTTTTCCAAGAGACCCAGTACTTC	CASSQGLAGVFQETQYF
TRBV7-2	NA	TRBJ2-1	many	TGTGCCAGCAGCTCCCTGTCTAGGAATGAGCAGTTCTTC	CASSSLSRNEQFF
TRBV6-5	NA	TRBJ2-3	NA	TGTGCCAGCAGTTACTCGCTCACAGATACGCAGTATTTT	CASSYSLTDTQYF
TRBV20-1	TRBD2	TRBJ2-1	many	TGCAGTGCTAGACTTGCCGGGACTAGGGGCAATGAGCAGTTCTTC	CSARLAGTRGNEQFF
TRBV14	NA	TRBJ1-6	many	TGTGCCAGCAGCCCAGCCAGCTCCTATAATTCACCCCTCCACTTT	CASSPASSYNSPLHF
TRBV6-6	TRBD1	TRBJ1-1	many	TGTGCCAGCAGTTACCCGACAGGGATGAACACTGAAGCTTTCTTT	CASSYPTGMNTEAFF
TRBV6-2/TRBV6-3	NA	TRBJ2-3	NA	TGTGCCAGCAGACGCCCGGACGATACGCAGTATTTT	CASRRPDDTQYF
TRBV29-1	TRBD2	TRBJ2-3	many	TGCAGCTTTAGCGGGCTAGCGGGAGGACGCACAGATACGCAGTATTTT	CSFSGLAGGRTDTQYF
TRBV5-1	NA	TRBJ2-1	many	TGCGCCAGCAGCTTGGTAGGAGGGGGCACCTACAATGAGCAGTTCTTC	CASSLVGGGTYNEQFF
TRBV7-9	NA	TRBJ2-7	many	TGTGCCAGCAGCTCCGACGGGACCTACGAGCAGTACTTC	CASSSDGTYEQYF
TRBV25-1	NA	TRBJ1-1	many	TGTGCCAGCAGTGGCCGGGACGGGATCAACACTGAAGCTTTCTTT	CASSGRDGINTEAFF
TRBV20-1	TRBD2	TRBJ2-3	many	TGCAGTGCCGAAGGGGCTAGCGGGACGGACACAGATACGCAGTATTTT	CSAEGASGTDTDTQYF
TRBV20-1	TRBD1	TRBJ1-2	many	TGCAGTGCTAAAAAGGGGAGTCAGGGGGCGGATGGCTACACCTTC	CSAKKGSQGADGYTF
TRBV7-3	NA	TRBJ2-5	many	TGTGCCAGCAGCTTAACCGGATTACAAGAGACCCAGTACTTC	CASSLTGLQETQYF
TRBV6-5	NA	TRBJ2-7	many	TGTGCCAGCAGTTACGGGCGCGGACTCTACGAGCAGTACTTC	CASSYGRGLYEQYF
TRBV29-1	NA	TRBJ2-3	many	TGCAGCGTTGAAGGGGGACGGGGCGTCGATACGCAGTATTTT	CSVEGGRGVDTQYF
TRBV6-1	NA	TRBJ1-5	NA	TGTGCCAGCAGTGGGGATATCGGGACGGTCAATCAGCCCCAGCATTTT	CASSGDIGTVNQPQHF
TRBV7-9	NA	TRBJ2-2	NA	TGTGCCAGCAGCCCCCCCTTTACCGGGGAGCTGTTTTTT	CASSPPFTGELFF
TRBV6-2/TRBV6-3	NA	TRBJ2-7	many	TGTGCCAGCAGCGTCTCCCCGTCCTACGAGCAGTACTTC	CASSVSPSYEQYF
TRBV6-5	NA	TRBJ2-5	many	TGTGCCAGCAGCCAGGGGGGGAGGGGGCAAGAGACCCAGTACTTC	CASSQGGRGQETQYF
TRBV20-1	TRBD2	TRBJ2-2	many	TGCAGTGCTAGAAGCGGGAGAGGCACCGGGGAGCTGTTTTTT	CSARSGRGTGELFF
TRBV19	TRBD2	TRBJ2-1	many	TGTGCCAGTAGTCCCGCCGGAGGGTCGGGCGGGAGAAGGGTCAGTGAGCAGTTCTTC	CASSPAGGSGGRRVSEQFF
TRBV12-3/TRBV12-4	NA	TRBJ2-7	many	TGTGCCAGCAGTTTAGGTCCCCTCCTGGAGCAGTACTTC	CASSLGPLLEQYF
TRBV28	NA	TRBJ2-1	NA	TGTGCCAGCAGTTTTTCCCCTCGGCAATATGAGCAGTTCTTC	CASSFSPRQYEQFF
TRBV20-1	TRBD1	TRBJ1-4	NA	TGCAGTGAGGGGCAGGGGGCAACTAATGAAAAACTGTTTTTT	CSEGQGATNEKLFF
TRBV19	NA	TRBJ2-1	many	TGTGCCAGTAGTATTTTGGGGGACTCCCGGAAACGACAGCAGTTCTTC	CASSILGDSRKRQQFF
TRBV29-1	NA	TRBJ2-1	NA	TGCAGCGTTGGGGCCTCACCGGTAAATGAGCAGTTCTTC	CSVGASPVNEQFF
TRBV3-1	NA	TRBJ2-2	many	TGTGCCAGCAGCCAGGGCATCGGGGAGCTGTTTTTT	CASSQGIGELFF
TRBV3-1	NA	TRBJ1-2	many	TGTGCCAGCAGCCAAGATTACGGAGTAGGAGGCTACACCTTC	CASSQDYGVGGYTF
TRBV5-1	NA	TRBJ1-1	many	TGCGCCAGCAGCCCTACCGGGACGGAAGACACTGAAGCTTTCTTT	CASSPTGTEDTEAFF
TRBV6-5	NA	TRBJ2-6	many	TGTGCCAGCAGAATGGAAGGCTCTGGGGCCAACGTCCTGACTTTC	CASRMEGSGANVLTF
TRBV11-2	NA	TRBJ1-1	many	TGTGCCAGCAGCTTTGAGAGACAGAACACTGAAGCTTTCTTT	CASSFERQNTEAFF
TRBV7-2	NA	TRBJ2-7	many	TGTGCCAGCAGCTTACGGGACGCAGACGAGCAGTACTTC	CASSLRDADEQYF
TRBV4-1	TRBD1	TRBJ1-1	many	TGCGCCAGCAGCCGAACGCGCGGACAGGGGGCGTGGAGCACTGAAGCTTTCTTT	CASSRTRGQGAWSTEAFF
TRBV20-1	TRBD1	TRBJ2-1	NA	TGCAGTGCTAGTGGGGACAGAGATTACAATGAGCAGTTCTTC	CSASGDRDYNEQFF